Below, one T cell receptor beta chain is given with its context. Its target is unknown. The sample originates from a study of CD8+ T cells in alopecia areata. At the level of the study: Among treated patients, oral tofacitinib was administered at 5 to 10 mg twice daily.

Alopecia areata patients had lesional scalp punch biopsies and peripheral blood taken from them. Study-wide results and caveats: Compared with normal scalp, lesional scalp had higher clonality and more expanded CD8+ clones. Sequencing of scalp samples also includes resident alphabeta T cells from normal skin.

Extraction of RNA preceded its reverse transcription into cDNA, which served as the sequencing template. The table came from immunoSEQ multiplex PCR; TCRdb's copy has only in-frame clones and leaves some out. The sample has under 85,000 clones; 45% to 55% are singletons. The source material was CD8+ T cells sorted from blood, sampled at week 0. This sequence originates from a human donor with alopecia areata.

This chain's CDR3 is CASSFLTDTQYF. The CDR3 DNA follows: TGCGCCAGCAGCTTTCTAACAGATACGCAGTATTTT. This sequence joins TRBV5-1 and TRBJ2-3; D uncertain. Trimming removed 2 bases at V and 3 bases at J, with 4 bases between. The CDR3 has 12 amino acids. The germline CDR1 and CDR2 sequences are SGHRS and YFSETQ.